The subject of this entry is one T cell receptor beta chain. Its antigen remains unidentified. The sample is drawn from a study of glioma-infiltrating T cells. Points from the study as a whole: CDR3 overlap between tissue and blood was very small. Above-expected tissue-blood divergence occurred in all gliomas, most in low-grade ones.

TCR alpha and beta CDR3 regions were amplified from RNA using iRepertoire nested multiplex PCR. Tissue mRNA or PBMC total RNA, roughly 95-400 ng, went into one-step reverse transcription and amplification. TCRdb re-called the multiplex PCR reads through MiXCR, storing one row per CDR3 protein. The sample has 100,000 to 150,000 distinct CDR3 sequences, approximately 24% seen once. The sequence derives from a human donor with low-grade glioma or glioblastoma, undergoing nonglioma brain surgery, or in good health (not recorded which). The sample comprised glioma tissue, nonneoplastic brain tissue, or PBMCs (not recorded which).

The CDR3 region is CASTPGNQPQHF. CDR3 bases: TGTGCCAGTACTCCCGGAAATCAGCCCCAGCATTTT. The chain employs TRBV19 and TRBJ1-5; D unresolved. This CDR3 comprises 12 residues. Germline CDR1 and CDR2: LNHDA and SQIVND (reference sequence). Deletions cut 7 bases from V and 4 bases from J, with 8 bases between.